Following are 32 T cell receptor beta chains from one sample sequenced in a study of blood T cells in healthy people across ages. A sample-barcoded 5' primer and a J-beta primer mix were used in a second PCR of roughly 7 to 11 cycles. MiXCR was run by TCRdb on the 5' RACE reads, yielding one entry per CDR3 protein. The sample contains over 600,000 distinct CDR3 sequences, about 45% of which appear only once. The specimen was blood. These receptors all come from a man older than 75 in good health.

J is TRBJ2-5 and V is TRBV5-6; TRBD1 agrees at 7 bases. Trimming took 4 bases from V and 11 from J; bases not matched to a gene: 14. The CDR3 runs to 14 residues. Germline assignment: CDR1 SGHDT and CDR2 YYEEEE. CDR3 residues: CASSLDRVRNEQYF. In nucleotides, the CDR3 is TGTGCCAGCAGCCTCGACAGGGTTAGGAATGAGCAGTACTTC.

This chain links TRBV29-1 with TRBJ2-3, with D maybe TRBD1 (6 bases). The CDR3 has 12 residues. Germline values: CDR1 SQVTM, CDR2 ANQGSEA. With 4 bases removed from V and 3 bases from J, the gap between germline ends came to 8 bases. The CDR3 loop reads CSVAQGTDTQYF. CDR3 nucleotides: TGCAGCGTTGCTCAGGGGACAGATACGCAGTATTTT.

The rearrangement uses TRBV29-1 and TRBJ2-7; TRBD1 aligns across 7 bases. The CDR3 is 13 amino acids. From germline, CDR1 is SQVTM and CDR2 ANQGSEA. J gave up 3 bases and V 7 bases, and 9 bases lay outside the gene matches. The CDR3 protein is CSARDSERYEQYF. The CDR3, as DNA: TGCAGCGCTCGGGACAGTGAACGCTACGAGCAGTACTTC.

By share, this clonotype counts as medium-sized (0.01 to 0.1%). This rearrangement joins TRBV7-2 to TRBJ2-7; the match to TRBD2 covers 9 bases. J lost 7 bases, V lost 8 bases, and 15 bases had no gene match. The CDR3 is 15 residues long. Germline V gives CDR1 SGHTA, CDR2 FQGNSA. Here the CDR3 DNA reads TGTGCCAGCTCCCCCCGGGGCGGGAGGGTCCTGGAGCAGTACTTC. Its protein is CASSPRGGRVLEQYF. Based on the CDR3 plus reference TRBV7-2 and TRBJ2-7, the full variable domain is GAGVSQSPSNKVTEKGKDVELRCDPISGHTALYWYRQSLGQGLEFLIYFQGNSAPDKSGLPSDRFSAERTGGSVSTLTIQRTQQEDSAVYLCASSPRGGRVLEQYFGPGTRLTVT.

The table lists this clonotype with many counts. This could be a read error, since a much larger clone is one nucleotide away. The CDR3 DNA reads as TGTGCCAGCAGCCAAGGCCGCCCCCGGACTGGGTCCTACAATGAGCAGTACTTC. Residues: CASSQGRPRTGSYNEQYF. The chain joins TRBV4-2 to TRBJ2-1, with TRBD2 as a possible D gene (5 bases). The assigned J gene may be wrong: the sequence end matches TRBJ2-7 better. Germline-derived CDR1 and CDR2 are LGHNA and YNFKEQ. The CDR3 runs to 18 residues.

The table lists this clonotype with many counts. The chain uses TRBV5-1 and TRBJ2-5; 7 bases agree with TRBD1. Germline-derived CDR1 and CDR2 are SGHRS and YFSETQ. Losses at the gene ends were 2 bases for V and 2 bases for J; bases not matched to a gene: 6. The CDR3 is 15 amino acids. This CDR3 is CASSFQGEPQETQYF. Written as DNA, the CDR3 is TGCGCCAGCAGCTTCCAGGGGGAACCGCAAGAGACCCAGTACTTC.

Turning to this clonotype: The junction does not match germline at one end; this may be a read error. The chain combines TRBV28 with TRBJ1-2, with D perhaps TRBD1 (6 bases). Per germline, CDR1 MDHEN and CDR2 SYDVKM. The CDR3 runs to 15 residues. CDR3 protein: CASSRVGGVDYGHTF. CDR3 nucleotides: TGTGCCAGCAGCCGTGTGGGGGGCGTGGACTATGGCCACACCTTC.

This clonotype was observed once. This chain uses TRBV5-6 with TRBJ2-3; D might be TRBD1 (6 bases). Trimming cost V 4 bases and J 1 base, with 16 bases left between them. From germline, CDR1 is SGHDT and CDR2 YYEEEE. CDR3 length: 16 residues. The CDR3 bases are TGTGCCAGCAGCCGTCCACGGGACAAACGCACAGATACGCAGTATTTT. Translation gives CASSRPRDKRTDTQYF. Full variable domain (outside the CDR3, taken from reference TRBV5-6 and TRBJ2-3): DAGVTQSPTHLIKTRGQQVTLRCSPKSGHDTVSWYQQALGQGPQFIFQYYEEEERQRGNFPDRFSGHQFPNYSSELNVNALLLGDSALYLCASSRPRDKRTDTQYFGPGTRLTVL.

This clonotype was recorded only once. The chain recombines TRBV30 with TRBJ1-2, with no clear D. Trimming removed 0 bases from V and 0 bases from J, with 8 bases in between. CDR3 length equals 14 residues. The germline V gene has CDR1 GTSNPN and CDR2 SVGIG (reference sequence). The CDR3 is CAWSVVSANYGYTF. In DNA form, the CDR3 reads TGTGCCTGGAGTGTAGTATCGGCTAACTATGGCTACACCTTC.

The chain employs TRBV28 and TRBJ2-1, with 8 bases identical to TRBD2. The CDR3 consists of 20 residues. J was trimmed by 0 bases and V by 4 bases; bases with no gene match: 17. Germline V gene sequence: CDR1 MDHEN, CDR2 SYDVKM. DNA for the CDR3: TGTGCCAGCAGTTCCCCAGGAGCGGGAGCCGTGGTTAGCTCCTACAATGAGCAGTTCTTC. Amino acids: CASSSPGAGAVVSSYNEQFF.

The chain joins TRBV28 to TRBJ1-1, with 10 bases lining up with TRBD1. The CDR3 loop spans 16 amino acids. Germline values: CDR1 MDHEN, CDR2 SYDVKM. Trimming at V came to 4 bases and at J to 0 bases, leaving 5 bases not matched to a gene. The CDR3, as DNA: TGTGCCAGCAGTTCGGACAGGGGGTACATGAACACTGAAGCTTTCTTT. Protein sequence: CASSSDRGYMNTEAFF.

The genes are TRBV7-3 and TRBJ2-3; D gene uncertain. This CDR3 comprises 14 residues. Germline assignment: CDR1 SGHTA and CDR2 FQGTGA. V dropped 1 base and J dropped 2 bases, with 7 bases sitting between them. The CDR3 spells CASSLRRLTDTQYF. The CDR3 bases are TGTGCCAGCAGCTTAAGGAGACTCACAGATACGCAGTATTTT.

Comment on this clonotype: The junction shows a germline mismatch at one end, possibly a read error. The chain employs TRBV6-6 and TRBJ2-5; 13 bases map to TRBD2. Per the germline V gene, CDR1 is MNHNY and CDR2 is SVGAGI (reference sequence). This CDR3 region has 17 residues. The CDR3, as DNA: TGCGCCAGCAAACGTCTACTAGCGGGAGGGCCAGGAAATGAGCAGTACTTC. Its protein product is CASKRLLAGGPGNEQYF.

At least ten counts were recorded for this clonotype. A much larger clone differs by one base, so this may be a read error. The J gene is TRBJ1-5, the V gene TRBV7-2; D gene uncertain. CDR1 and CDR2 from the germline V gene are SGHTA and FQGNSA. This CDR3 is built from 13 residues. The ends were cut back, 5 bases at V and 5 bases at J, with 10 bases in the middle. The CDR3, as DNA: TGTGCCAGCAGCGGCGATTTGGATCAGCCCCAGCATTTT. Translation gives CASSGDLDQPQHF.

J is TRBJ2-3 and V is TRBV28; D is perhaps TRBD1 (5 bases). The CDR3 loop spans 14 amino acids. The V end lost 6 bases, the J end lost 2 bases, and 12 bases lay between the germline ends. The germline V gene encodes CDR1 MDHEN and CDR2 SYDVKM. This chain's CDR3 is CASRGRQLTDTQYF. Here the CDR3 DNA reads TGTGCCAGCAGAGGAAGACAGCTCACAGATACGCAGTATTTT.

This rearrangement joins TRBV6-5 to TRBJ2-5; 11 nucleotides line up with TRBD2. TRBJ2-7 explains the end of the DNA better; the J call may be wrong. Germline CDR1 is MNHEY and CDR2 is SVGAGI. This CDR3 is 15 amino acids long. CDR3 protein: CASRTPGLAAYEQYF. The CDR3 nucleotides are TGTGCCAGCAGGACTCCGGGACTAGCGGCCTACGAGCAGTACTTC.

The sample holds a few counts of this clonotype. The V gene is TRBV7-2, the J gene TRBJ2-1, with 14 bases that match TRBD2. The germline gives CDR1 SGHTA, CDR2 FQGNSA. Trimming cost V 3 bases and J 5 bases; bases outside gene matches: 3. The CDR3 length is 16 residues. The CDR3 nucleotides are TGTGCCAGCAGCTTTCCGGGACTAGCGGGAGACAATGAGCAGTTCTTC. This encodes CASSFPGLAGDNEQFF.

The chain recombines TRBV4-1 with TRBJ1-2; D unclear. Germline V gives CDR1 MGHRA, CDR2 YSYEKL. CDR3 size: 14 residues. Trimming took off 0 bases at V and 5 bases at J, with 10 bases between the two ends. The CDR3 nucleotides read TGCGCCAGCAGCCAAGACCGAGGGCTTTATGGCTACACCTTC. The encoded protein is CASSQDRGLYGYTF.

The rearrangement uses TRBV4-2 and TRBJ2-1; weak D call: TRBD2 (6 bases). Trimming removed 0 bases at V and 3 bases at J, with 15 bases between. There are 17 residues in the CDR3. The germline V gene has CDR1 LGHNA and CDR2 YNFKEQ. CDR3 DNA sequence: TGTGCCAGCAGCCAAGATCCCCGCGGGAATGACTACAATGAGCAGTTCTTC. As protein: CASSQDPRGNDYNEQFF.

This clonotype was picked up a small number of times. The V and J genes are TRBV28 and TRBJ2-7; either TRBD1 or TRBD2 may fit D (5 bases each). Germline V gives CDR1 MDHEN, CDR2 SYDVKM. CDR3 length: 17 amino acids. Trimming removed 5 bases from V and 1 base from J, with 21 bases in between. This CDR3 is CASSPTGLTEGSYEQYF. CDR3 nucleotide sequence: TGTGCCAGCAGTCCAACAGGACTCACGGAAGGATCCTACGAGCAGTACTTC.

This clonotype has a handful of counts. The V call is TRBV7-2, the J call TRBJ2-1; TRBD2 aligns across 7 bases. Germline CDR1 is SGHTA and CDR2 is FQGNSA. After removal of 5 bases from V and 3 bases from J, the junction contained 10 bases not matched to a gene. The CDR3 totals 16 residues. CDR3 bases: TGTGCCAGCAGCAGTACTAGCGCTAAGTACTACAATGAGCAGTTCTTC. Protein product: CASSSTSAKYYNEQFF.

The V and J genes are TRBV4-2 and TRBJ2-3; TRBD2 matches at 12 bases. The length of the CDR3 is 18 residues. With V trimmed by 1 base and J by 3 bases, 8 bases remained unmatched. In germline, CDR1 is LGHNA, CDR2 YNFKEQ. CDR3 nucleotide sequence: TGTGCCAGCAGCCAAGGGGGACTAGCGGGCCTCCGGACAGATACGCAGTATTTT. This sequence encodes CASSQGGLAGLRTDTQYF.

This chain joins TRBV5-6 and TRBJ2-4, with 8 bases lining up with TRBD1. The end of the DNA fits TRBJ2-7 better, so the J call may be wrong. There are 16 residues in the CDR3. Germline V gene lookup returns CDR1 SGHDT and CDR2 YYEEEE. Here the CDR3 reads CASSSGTGSPLGEQYF. CDR3 sequence (DNA): TGTGCCAGCAGCTCCGGGACAGGAAGCCCCCTGGGCGAGCAGTACTTC.

Only a few counts were recorded for this clonotype. This chain uses TRBV5-1 with TRBJ2-3, with TRBD2 as a possible D gene (5 bases). The V gene lost 7 bases and the J gene lost 0 bases, with 12 bases spanning the gap. CDR1 SGHRS and CDR2 YFSETQ come from the germline V gene. The CDR3 runs 14 residues. CDR3 region: CASRDGVSTDTQYF. CDR3 sequence (DNA): TGCGCCAGCCGCGACGGGGTTAGCACAGATACGCAGTATTTT.

V usage is TRBV20-1 and J usage is TRBJ2-3; 13 nucleotides agree with TRBD2. This CDR3 spans 15 amino acids. V lost 3 bases to trimming and J lost 2 bases; unmatched junction nucleotides: 2. The germline CDR1 and CDR2 sequences are DFQATT and SNEGSKA (reference sequence). In nucleotides, the CDR3 is TGCAGTGCTAGGGGGACTAGCGGGGCCACAGATACGCAGTATTTT. Residues: CSARGTSGATDTQYF.

Points on this clonotype: This may come from a read error, since a much larger clone is one base off. The chain uses TRBV20-1 and TRBJ2-3, with D possibly TRBD1 on 6 matching bases. The CDR3 is 13 amino acids. V lost 5 bases, J lost 3 bases, and 12 bases lay in between. Looked up from germline, CDR1 is DFQATT and CDR2 is SNEGSKA (reference sequence). The CDR3 reads CSAAGTNTDTQYF. The CDR3 nucleotides are TGCAGTGCTGCCGGGACAAATACAGATACGCAGTATTTT.

This clonotype was detected many times. The chain carries TRBV3-1 and TRBJ2-7; D not resolved. This CDR3 has 13 residues. CDR1 LGHDT and CDR2 YNNKEL come from the germline V gene (reference sequence). Trimming pared 3 bases from V and 3 bases from J, leaving 9 bases between. DNA of the CDR3: TGTGCCAGCAGCCAGCTTTCATACTACGAGCAGTACTTC. Translating gives CASSQLSYYEQYF.

V usage is TRBV20-1 and J usage is TRBJ2-1, with 11 bases that match TRBD2. The CDR3 contains 18 residues. The ends lost 3 bases at V and 0 bases at J; junction bases unmatched: 10. Germline CDR1 and CDR2: DFQATT and SNEGSKA (reference sequence). The CDR3 reads CSASSGGLADFSYNEQFF. The CDR3 DNA sequence: TGCAGTGCTAGTTCCGGGGGACTAGCGGATTTCTCCTACAATGAGCAGTTCTTC.

The chain uses TRBV6-5 and TRBJ2-5, with D possibly being TRBD1 or TRBD2 (5 bases each). The CDR3 is 14 residues long. The V end lost 5 bases, the J end lost 1 base, and 11 bases lay between the germline ends. Per germline, CDR1 MNHEY and CDR2 SVGAGI. The CDR3 spells CASSGVGVQETQYF. The CDR3 DNA reads as TGTGCCAGCAGTGGGGTGGGGGTCCAAGAGACCCAGTACTTC.

This chain uses TRBV20-1 with TRBJ2-2; the match to TRBD2 covers 13 bases. After removal of 3 bases from V and 7 bases from J, the junction contained 5 bases not matched to a gene. Germline V lookup: CDR1 DFQATT, CDR2 SNEGSKA (reference sequence). The CDR3 has 15 amino acids. CDR3 bases: TGCAGTGCTAGGAGGACTAGCGGGAGTTTCGGGGAGCTGTTTTTT. Protein product: CSARRTSGSFGELFF.

This clonotype was picked up a small number of times. The CDR3 nucleotides read TGTGCCACCACATGGGGGAACACCGGGGAGCTGTTTTTT. As protein: CATTWGNTGELFF. The V gene is TRBV15, the J gene TRBJ2-2; D not resolved. From germline, CDR1 is LNHNV and CDR2 YYDKDF (reference sequence). V shed 7 bases and J shed 1 base, with 7 bases lying between them. The CDR3 contains 13 residues.

The chain uses TRBV9 and TRBJ1-3, with D hard to call. The germline gives CDR1 SGDLS, CDR2 YYNGEE. V was clipped by 3 bases and J by 0 bases, with 7 bases between them. This CDR3 region has 14 residues. CDR3: CASSDDFSGNTIYF. The CDR3 nucleotides read TGTGCCAGCAGCGATGACTTCTCTGGAAACACCATATATTTT. Looking up the rest from reference TRBV9 and TRBJ1-3 gives the full variable domain: DSGVTQTPKHLITATGQRVTLRCSPRSGDLSVYWYQQSLDQGLQFLIQYYNGEERAKGNILERFSAQQFPDLHSELNLSSLELGDSALYFCASSDDFSGNTIYFGEGSWLTVV.